The next 5 T cell receptor beta chains were all read from a single sample in a study of blood T cells in healthy people across ages. A second PCR of 7 to 11 cycles used a sample-barcoded 5' primer and a J-beta primer mix. One entry per CDR3 protein results from TCRdb running MiXCR on the 5' RACE reads. Among approximately 1.5 million distinct CDR3 sequences, roughly 43% were seen once, and the ten largest hold about 3.8%. Input material: blood. The receptors stem from a woman younger than 35 in good health.

The rearrangement joins TRBV7-9 to TRBJ2-3, with TRBD1 matching 7 bases. J gave up 5 bases and V 5 bases, and 10 bases lay outside the gene matches. CDR3 length equals 15 residues. CDR1 and CDR2 from the germline V gene are SEHNR and FQNEAQ (reference sequence). The CDR3 region is CASSRGDSWIDTQYF. The CDR3 DNA sequence: TGTGCCAGCAGCCGAGGGGACAGTTGGATAGATACGCAGTATTTT.

This clonotype was observed a handful of times. CDR3 loop: CSARDPGLASYEQYF. The DNA for the CDR3 is TGCAGTGCTAGAGACCCGGGACTAGCGTCCTACGAGCAGTACTTC. The chain joins TRBV20-1 to TRBJ2-7, with TRBD2 identical over 10 bases. CDR3 length: 15 amino acids. Germline V gene lookup returns CDR1 DFQATT and CDR2 SNEGSKA (reference sequence). V gave up 0 bases and J gave up 1 base; unmatched junction bases: 3.

This clonotype was counted many times. The CDR3 loop reads CASSTRIAPRNEKLFF. CDR3 nucleotides: TGTGCCAGCAGCACCCGGATAGCCCCAAGGAATGAAAAACTGTTTTTT. The J gene is TRBJ1-4, the V gene TRBV7-9; D is ambiguous. Trimming cost V 5 bases and J 5 bases, with 18 bases left between them. The CDR3 length is 16 residues. The germline gives CDR1 SEHNR, CDR2 FQNEAQ (reference sequence).

A few counts support this clonotype. The chain joins TRBV20-1 to TRBJ2-5; D unresolved. Per the germline V gene, CDR1 is DFQATT and CDR2 is SNEGSKA (reference sequence). CDR3 length equals 12 residues. V gave up 1 base and J gave up 5 bases, with 8 bases separating them. In DNA form, the CDR3 reads TGCAGTGCTAGAGCCGAATCGGAGACCCAGTACTTC. Protein: CSARAESETQYF.

This clonotype was seen a handful of times. The chain uses TRBV3-1 and TRBJ2-5; a weak D match, TRBD1 (6 bases). Germline V gene sequence: CDR1 LGHDT, CDR2 YNNKEL (reference sequence). This CDR3 has 16 amino acids. The V gene lost 4 bases and the J gene lost 1 base, with 16 bases spanning the gap. The CDR3 protein is CASSRRLRDIQETQYF. As DNA, the CDR3 is TGTGCCAGCAGCCGACGACTCCGGGACATCCAAGAGACCCAGTACTTC.